This passage covers 26 T cell receptor beta chains from one sample sequenced in a study of cytomegalovirus exposure and HLA in healthy donors. PCR amplification relied on 60 Vbeta primers (plus 13 Jbeta primers). Assay used: immunoSEQ multiplex PCR; TCRdb lists only in-frame clones, some missing. This sample yields 90,000 to 150,000 clones, of which 63% are seen a single time; 9% to 10% belongs to the top ten. Sequencing was carried out using PBMCs. The receptors stem from a man aged 35 to 55 in good health and CMV-seropositive.

The chain is built from TRBV5-4 and TRBJ2-3; TRBD2 matches 9 bases. Losses at the gene ends were 4 bases for V and 6 bases for J; bases not matched to a gene: 9. CDR1 and CDR2 from the germline V gene are SGHNT and YYREEE (reference sequence). The CDR3 length is 15 residues. CDR3 in amino acids: CASSRRLAGSDTQYF. CDR3 DNA sequence: TGTGCCAGCAGCCGCCGTCTAGCGGGGAGTGATACGCAGTATTTT.

The rearrangement links TRBV28 to TRBJ2-1; 13 nucleotides match TRBD2. This CDR3 region has 17 residues. Per the germline V gene, CDR1 is MDHEN and CDR2 is SYDVKM. Trimming cost V 8 bases and J 8 bases; bases outside gene matches: 15. CDR3 region: CASLSILGTSGTYEQFF. The CDR3 DNA is TGTGCCAGCCTCTCAATACTAGGGACTAGCGGGACTTATGAGCAGTTCTTC.

V usage is TRBV6-5 and J usage is TRBJ2-1; a possible D gene is TRBD2 (5 bases). CDR1 MNHEY and CDR2 SVGAGI come from the germline V gene. The V gene lost 2 bases and the J gene lost 9 bases, with 17 bases spanning the gap. The CDR3 has 15 residues. CDR3 in amino acids: CASSYGSYFTSEQFF. The CDR3 DNA is TGTGCCAGCAGTTACGGGAGCTACTTTACAAGTGAGCAGTTCTTC.

The rearrangement joins TRBV6-6 to TRBJ2-3; 13 bases are a match to TRBD2. The CDR3 is 15 residues long. The V and J ends lost 6 bases and 3 bases, in that order; junction bases with no gene match: 3. Germline V gene sequence: CDR1 MNHNY, CDR2 SVGAGI (reference sequence). This CDR3 is CASSEGLAGTDTQYF. CDR3 coding DNA: TGTGCCAGCAGCGAGGGACTAGCGGGGACAGATACGCAGTATTTT.

A few counts support this clone. The CDR3 is CASSLGLVSLLSTDTQYF. For the CDR3, the DNA is TGTGCCAGCAGCTTAGGGCTAGTGAGCCTACTCTCCACAGATACGCAGTATTTT. This sequence joins TRBV11-1 and TRBJ2-3; unclear D gene. CDR3 size: 18 residues. Germline assignment: CDR1 SGHAT and CDR2 FQDESV (reference sequence). The V end was cut by 1 base, the J end by 2 bases, with 19 bases between.

The chain uses TRBV5-4 and TRBJ1-2, with TRBD1 matching 9 bases. Unmatched junction bases numbered 8, after V lost 4 bases and J lost 4 bases. CDR3 length: 15 amino acids. The germline V gene has CDR1 SGHNT and CDR2 YYREEE (reference sequence). DNA of the CDR3: TGTGCCAGCAGCACAAGGACAGGGGCAGGCTATGGCTACACCTTC. As protein: CASSTRTGAGYGYTF.

The chain uses TRBV4-1 and TRBJ2-7; possibly TRBD2 for D (6 bases). With 0 bases removed from V and 5 bases from J, the gap between germline ends came to 14 bases. CDR1 MGHRA and CDR2 YSYEKL come from the germline V gene. This CDR3 is 15 amino acids long. The CDR3 here is CASSQDLGGPHEQYF. Written as DNA, the CDR3 is TGCGCCAGCAGCCAAGATTTGGGGGGTCCGCACGAGCAGTACTTC.

Only a few counts were recorded for this clone. The chain is built from TRBV6-6 and TRBJ2-7, with TRBD1 matching over 8 bases. J was trimmed by 3 bases and V by 1 base; bases with no gene match: 2. The germline CDR1 and CDR2 sequences are MNHNY and SVGAGI (reference sequence). The CDR3 spans 14 residues. CDR3 sequence reads: CASSYWTGSYEQYF. For the CDR3, the DNA is TGTGCCAGCAGTTACTGGACAGGGAGCTACGAGCAGTACTTC.

This clone appeared once. The J gene is TRBJ1-2, the V gene TRBV10-3; 9 nucleotides match TRBD1. In germline, CDR1 is ENHRY, CDR2 SYGVKD. The J segment lost 5 bases and the V segment lost 4 bases, leaving 5 bases of the junction unmatched. The CDR3 contains 14 residues. As DNA, the CDR3 is TGTGCCATCAGTGGGGACAGGGTTCCGTATGGCTACACCTTC. It specifies CAISGDRVPYGYTF.

CDR3 coding DNA: TGTGCCAGCAGCTTAGTGGGGGCATCGGAGACCCAGTACTTC. Protein sequence: CASSLVGASETQYF. The rearrangement joins TRBV7-6 to TRBJ2-5; a possible D gene is TRBD1 (6 bases). Germline loops: CDR1 SGHVS, CDR2 FNYEAQ. The CDR3 consists of 14 residues. V lost 1 base and J 5 bases, leaving 11 bases between the germline ends.

The chain is built from TRBV7-9 and TRBJ2-4, with 8 bases that match TRBD1. J gave up 6 bases and V 1 base, and 2 bases lay outside the gene matches. The CDR3 sequence is 14 residues long. CDR1 is SEHNR, CDR2 FQNEAQ, per germline (reference sequence). As DNA, the CDR3 is TGTGCCAGCAGCTTAGTCGGACAGGGAAACATTCAGTACTTC. This sequence encodes CASSLVGQGNIQYF. Drawing the rest from reference TRBV7-9 and TRBJ2-4, the complete variable domain is DTGVSQNPRHKITKRGQNVTFRCDPISEHNRLYWYRQTLGQGPEFLTYFQNEAQLEKSRLLSDRFSAERPKGSFSTLEIQRTEQGDSAMYLCASSLVGQGNIQYFGAGTRLSVL.

In regard to this clone: Relative to the germline gene, one junction end is altered; a read error may explain this. The chain has TRBV7-7 and TRBJ2-3, with D possibly TRBD1 on 6 matching bases. Germline CDR1 SSHAT, CDR2 FNYEAQ (reference sequence). CDR3 length: 14 residues. The CDR3 protein is CASSPGQSTDTQYF. In DNA, the CDR3 is TGTGCTAGCAGTCCAGGACAGTCCACAGATACGCAGTATTTT. Combining the CDR3 with reference TRBV7-7 and TRBJ2-3 gives the whole variable domain GAGVSQSPRYKVTKRGQDVTLRCDPISSHATLYWYQQALGQGPEFLTYFNYEAQPDKSGLPSDRFSAERPEGSISTLTIQRTEQRDSAMYRCASSPGQSTDTQYFGPGTRLTVL.

The V and J genes are TRBV9 and TRBJ2-2, with TRBD2 matching over 7 bases. In germline, CDR1 is SGDLS, CDR2 YYNGEE. Trimming took 5 bases from V and 1 from J; bases not matched to a gene: 5. CDR3 length: 15 amino acids. CDR3 nucleotides: TGTGCCAGCAGTGGAGGCGGGAGGAACACCGGGGAGCTGTTTTTT. Translating it yields CASSGGGRNTGELFF.

The chain employs TRBV9 and TRBJ2-5, with TRBD1 matching 8 bases. Germline V gene sequence: CDR1 SGDLS, CDR2 YYNGEE. With V trimmed by 4 bases and J by 3 bases, 29 bases remained unmatched. The CDR3 length is 22 residues. The CDR3 spells CASSLLTRTGSDEGVPKETQYF. The CDR3 DNA reads as TGTGCCAGCAGCTTACTAACCAGGACAGGGTCGGATGAGGGAGTCCCCAAAGAGACCCAGTACTTC.

This clone was detected only a few times. V gene TRBV2 combines with J gene TRBJ1-1; D gene uncertain. Germline loops: CDR1 SNHLY, CDR2 FYNNEI. Trimming pared 7 bases from V and 3 bases from J, leaving 9 bases between. The CDR3 is 12 amino acids. The CDR3 loop reads CASISRYTEAFF. The CDR3 region has the DNA TGTGCCAGCATTTCTAGGTACACTGAAGCTTTCTTT.

This clone was seen only once. V usage is TRBV11-3 and J usage is TRBJ2-1; TRBD2 aligns across 8 bases. Germline V lookup: CDR1 SGHNT, CDR2 YENEEA. This CDR3 comprises 15 residues. The J segment lost 7 bases and the V segment lost 6 bases, leaving 11 bases of the junction unmatched. The CDR3 DNA reads as TGTGCCAGCAGTCGGGGGGGGGCCATTATAAATGAGCAGTTCTTC. It specifies CASSRGGAIINEQFF.

This clone was seen a few times. The chain joins TRBV2 to TRBJ2-7; no clear D gene. Trimming shortened V by 7 bases and J by 3 bases, and 7 bases separated the two germline ends. CDR3 length equals 11 residues. Germline-derived CDR1 and CDR2 are SNHLY and FYNNEI. The CDR3 sequence: CASTWLYEQYF. The CDR3 DNA follows: TGTGCCAGCACATGGCTCTACGAGCAGTACTTC. Supplemented by reference TRBV2 and TRBJ2-7, the full variable domain reads EPEVTQTPSHQVTQMGQEVILRCVPISNHLYFYWYRQILGQKVEFLVSFYNNEISEKSEIFDDQFSVERPDGSNFTLKIRSTKLEDSAMYFCASTWLYEQYFGPGTRLTVT.

This clone occurred a few times. The rearrangement joins TRBV7-2 to TRBJ1-2; possibly TRBD1 for D (5 bases). Per germline, CDR1 SGHTA and CDR2 FQGNSA. The CDR3 spans 14 residues. Trimming pared 3 bases from V and 6 bases from J, leaving 14 bases between. The CDR3 DNA is TGTGCCAGCAGCTTGGGGGGGGGTAGAGATGGCTACACCTTC. This codes for CASSLGGGRDGYTF.

This clone was counted only a few times. This sequence joins TRBV4-1 and TRBJ1-4, with D maybe TRBD1 (5 bases). The CDR3 contains 17 residues. V dropped 1 base and J dropped 10 bases, with 22 bases sitting between them. Germline CDR1 and CDR2: MGHRA and YSYEKL. CDR3: CASSQVLKERTRGKLFF. For the CDR3, the DNA is TGCGCCAGCAGCCAAGTATTAAAGGAACGCACAAGGGGAAAACTGTTTTTT.

The chain carries TRBV2 and TRBJ1-1, with TRBD1 as a possible D gene (5 bases). This CDR3 region has 15 residues. From germline, CDR1 is SNHLY and CDR2 FYNNEI. The V end was cut by 6 bases, the J end by 1 base, with 15 bases between. Here the CDR3 reads CASSWQGNTNTEAFF. Here the CDR3 DNA reads TGTGCCAGCAGCTGGCAGGGTAATACGAACACTGAAGCTTTCTTT.

The chain joins TRBV11-2 to TRBJ1-1; D is perhaps TRBD1 (6 bases). Trimming left V 3 bases short and J 8 bases short, with 10 bases between. Germline-derived CDR1 and CDR2 are SGHAT and FQNNGV. The CDR3 length is 12 residues. This CDR3 reads CASSLIQGEAFF. CDR3 DNA sequence: TGTGCCAGCAGCTTGATACAGGGCGAAGCTTTCTTT.

The chain links TRBV9 to TRBJ1-2; D is ambiguous. V lost 5 bases, J lost 3 bases, and 8 bases lay in between. Germline CDR1 reads SGDLS; CDR2 reads YYNGEE. The CDR3 is 12 amino acids. DNA of the CDR3: TGTGCCAGCAGTCGCCAGGACTATGGCTACACCTTC. Encoded protein: CASSRQDYGYTF.

This clone has a handful of counts. This chain joins TRBV5-1 and TRBJ2-4; D possibly corresponds to TRBD2 (7 bases). V shed 5 bases and J shed 0 bases, with 18 bases lying between them. The CDR3 length is 17 residues. The germline V gene encodes CDR1 SGHRS and CDR2 YFSETQ. The CDR3 DNA sequence: TGCGCCAGCAGTCCTGGACTAGGGGGAATAGCCAAAAACATTCAGTACTTC. Its protein is CASSPGLGGIAKNIQYF.

The rearrangement links TRBV28 to TRBJ2-5, with D perhaps matching TRBD1 (6 bases). CDR3 length: 16 amino acids. Trimming took 3 bases from V and 5 from J, leaving 19 bases between them. Germline V lookup: CDR1 MDHEN, CDR2 SYDVKM. CDR3 sequence (DNA): TGTGCCAGCAGTTTCCGACAACAGGGCTTGAAGGAGACCCAGTACTTC. It codes for CASSFRQQGLKETQYF. The full variable domain, its missing parts supplied by reference TRBV28 and TRBJ2-5, is DVKVTQSSRYLVKRTGEKVFLECVQDMDHENMFWYRQDPGLGLRLIYFSYDVKMKEKGDIPEGYSVSREKKERFSLILESASTNQTSMYLCASSFRQQGLKETQYFGPGTRLLVL.

This chain links TRBV9 with TRBJ1-2, with 7 positions matching TRBD1. This CDR3 contains 13 residues. Germline lookup yields CDR1 SGDLS and CDR2 YYNGEE. After removal of 5 bases from V and 8 bases from J, the junction contained 9 bases not matched to a gene. The CDR3 DNA follows: TGTGCCAGCAGTCCACAGGGGTTGGGCGGCTACACCTTC. It specifies CASSPQGLGGYTF.

This rearrangement joins TRBV18 to TRBJ2-3; 10 positions match TRBD2. Germline values: CDR1 KGHSH, CDR2 LQKENI. CDR3 length equals 15 residues. The V and J ends lost 3 bases and 2 bases, in that order; junction bases with no gene match: 2. This CDR3 is CASSPGLAVTDTQYF. The DNA for the CDR3 is TGTGCCAGCTCACCTGGACTAGCGGTCACAGATACGCAGTATTTT.